This T cell receptor (beta chain) appears in the sequencing data of a study of blood T cell repertoires in COVID-19. Whole-study context: The cDNA or gDNA used as material had been derived from T cells, B-cell-depleted T cells, or PBMCs.

Original processing methods: Estimation of nucleated cell counts was performed using reference gene primer amplification. The table came from immunoSEQ multiplex PCR; TCRdb's copy has only in-frame clones and leaves some out. V and J calls and clone size come straight from that table; D and trimming were deduced from the DNA. The sample includes around 50,000 clones, about 89% of them seen just once. The V gene's germline CDR1 is SGHVS and CDR2 FQNEAQ. This CDR3 is 14 amino acids long. The ends were cut back, 2 bases at V and 0 bases at J, with 7 bases in the middle. Sequenced input: peripheral blood. The source of this sequence is a man aged 55 to 70 with active or convalescent COVID-19. V and J are TRBV7-8 and TRBJ1-1, with D maybe TRBD1 (5 bases). The CDR3 spells CASSLQGLNTEAFF. CDR3 DNA: TGTGCCAGCAGCTTACAGGGCCTGAACACTGAAGCTTTCTTT.